The 13 T cell receptor beta chains given below trace back to one sample, sequenced in a study of blood T cell repertoires in COVID-19. The table came from immunoSEQ multiplex PCR; TCRdb's copy has only in-frame clones and leaves some out. The sample contains some 120,000 clones, roughly 90% of which appear only once. The sample taken for sequencing was peripheral blood. These receptors all come from a man aged 50-60 years with acute or convalescent COVID-19.

The J gene is TRBJ2-3, the V gene TRBV24-1; 7 nucleotides match TRBD2. There are 14 residues in the CDR3. Germline assignment: CDR1 KGHDR and CDR2 SFDVKD. Trimming took 5 bases from V and 5 from J; bases not matched to a gene: 6. The CDR3 region is CATSVSGGGDTQYF. CDR3 coding DNA: TGTGCCACCAGTGTGTCGGGAGGAGGAGATACGCAGTATTTT.

This clone was detected only once. This rearrangement joins TRBV30 to TRBJ1-3, with a weak D call TRBD1 (5 bases). The CDR3 extends over 15 amino acids. The germline gives CDR1 GTSNPN, CDR2 SVGIG (reference sequence). V was pared by 1 base and J by 0 bases, with 10 bases between. CDR3 region: CAWSEGKSSGNTIYF. The CDR3 DNA sequence: TGTGCCTGGAGTGAGGGGAAGAGCTCTGGAAACACCATATATTTT.

The rearrangement uses TRBV7-8 and TRBJ2-6; 7 bases line up with TRBD2. CDR3 length: 15 residues. Germline-derived CDR1 and CDR2 are SGHVS and FQNEAQ. Losses at the gene ends were 0 bases for V and 11 bases for J; bases not matched to a gene: 7. This CDR3 is CASSLATGGPDVLTF. The CDR3 nucleotides read TGTGCCAGCAGCTTAGCAACGGGAGGCCCAGACGTCCTGACTTTC.

J is TRBJ2-3 and V is TRBV29-1; 7 bases map to TRBD2. V lost 1 base to trimming and J lost 4 bases; unmatched junction nucleotides: 8. The CDR3 has 15 amino acids. Germline loops: CDR1 SQVTM, CDR2 ANQGSEA. CDR3 coding DNA: TGCAGCGTTGAAGGGGGCGGTGGGAGGGCAGATACGCAGTATTTT. This codes for CSVEGGGGRADTQYF.

The rearrangement joins TRBV10-3 to TRBJ2-1; the match to TRBD1 covers 7 bases. The CDR3 has 13 residues. From germline, CDR1 is ENHRY and CDR2 SYGVKD. V shed 7 bases and J 4 bases; nucleotides not matched to a gene: 4. The CDR3 nucleotides read TGTGCCATCACCACAGGGGAGTACAATGAGCAGTTCTTC. Translated: CAITTGEYNEQFF.

V usage is TRBV19 and J usage is TRBJ2-5; D is perhaps TRBD2 (6 bases). Germline CDR1 and CDR2: LNHDA and SQIVND (reference sequence). The CDR3 contains 13 residues. V was shortened by 5 bases and J by 5 bases, with 12 bases between the two germline ends. The DNA for the CDR3 is TGTGCCAGTAGTCCACTAGGGAGGGAGACCCAGTACTTC. Its translation: CASSPLGRETQYF.

This chain connects TRBV11-3 to TRBJ2-1; 8 positions match TRBD2. Germline CDR1 and CDR2: SGHNT and YENEEA. J lost 9 bases, V lost 5 bases, and 9 bases had no gene match. The length of the CDR3 is 14 residues. CDR3 region: CASSRREGRSEQFF. The DNA of the CDR3 is TGTGCCAGCAGCCGCCGGGAGGGCCGGAGTGAGCAGTTCTTC.

This chain links TRBV21-1 with TRBJ2-7; no check of the table's D call, TRBD1, against the DNA was made. TRBV21-1 is noted as a pseudogene. CDR3 size: 11 residues. Here the CDR3 DNA reads TGTGCTAGGGGGAGAGCCTACGAGCAGTACTTC. Its translation is CARGRAYEQYF.

This clone has more than one count but fewer than ten. V usage is TRBV5-4 and J usage is TRBJ2-2, with TRBD2 as a possible D gene (6 bases). V lost 0 bases and J lost 1, with 10 bases in between. CDR1 is SGHNT and CDR2 is YYREEE in the germline V gene (reference sequence). This CDR3 is built from 16 residues. CDR3 sequence (DNA): TGTGCCAGCAGCTTGGTGCGTAGCGGGAACACCGGGGAGCTGTTTTTT. Translation: CASSLVRSGNTGELFF.

This chain joins TRBV4-1 and TRBJ2-3, with D unclear. Germline V lookup: CDR1 MGHRA, CDR2 YSYEKL. V was shortened by 4 bases and J by 3 bases, with 8 bases between the two germline ends. This CDR3 comprises 13 residues. This CDR3 reads CASSRRSTDTQYF. The CDR3 DNA reads TGCGCCAGCAGCCGCCGGTCAACAGATACGCAGTATTTT.

The rearrangement joins TRBV5-4 to TRBJ2-7; TRBD1 matches 8 bases. V lost 2 bases to trimming and J lost 4 bases; unmatched junction nucleotides: 5. Germline values: CDR1 SGHNT, CDR2 YYREEE (reference sequence). The CDR3 is 14 amino acids. The CDR3 spells CASSLGDRGYEQYF. For the CDR3, the DNA is TGTGCCAGCAGCTTAGGCGACAGGGGATACGAGCAGTACTTC.

The chain is built from TRBV6-2 or TRBV6-3 and TRBJ2-7, with D perhaps TRBD2 (6 bases). CDR3 length: 14 residues. V was trimmed by 6 bases and J by 6 bases, leaving 18 bases between them. Germline CDR1 is MNHEY and CDR2 is SVGEGT. CDR3 sequence (DNA): TGTGCCAGCAGCCCTCATCGGGACTCGGGCGAGCAGTACTTC. This gives the protein CASSPHRDSGEQYF.

The chain recombines TRBV19 with TRBJ1-2, with TRBD1 matching over 7 bases. V shed 7 bases and J 6 bases; nucleotides not matched to a gene: 5. The CDR3 is 12 amino acids. Germline CDR1 is LNHDA and CDR2 is SQIVND (reference sequence). The CDR3 region is CASKGQTNGYTF. The CDR3 DNA is TGTGCCAGTAAGGGACAGACAAATGGCTACACCTTC.